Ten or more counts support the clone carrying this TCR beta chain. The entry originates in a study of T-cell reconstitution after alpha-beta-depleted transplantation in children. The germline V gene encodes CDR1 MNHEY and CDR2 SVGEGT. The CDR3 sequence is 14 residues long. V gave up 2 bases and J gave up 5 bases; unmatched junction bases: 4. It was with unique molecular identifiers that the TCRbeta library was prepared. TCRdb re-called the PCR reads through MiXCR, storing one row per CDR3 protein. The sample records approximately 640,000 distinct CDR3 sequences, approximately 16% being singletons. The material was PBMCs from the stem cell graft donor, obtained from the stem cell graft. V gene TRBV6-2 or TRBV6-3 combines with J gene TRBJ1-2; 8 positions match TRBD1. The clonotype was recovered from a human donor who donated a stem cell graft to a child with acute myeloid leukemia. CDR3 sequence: CASSYGTGGYGYTF. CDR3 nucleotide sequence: TGTGCCAGCAGTTACGGAACAGGGGGGTATGGCTACACCTTC.